This TCR beta chain was documented in a study of naive and memory T cell subsets. The CDR3 is 16 amino acids. V lost 0 bases to trimming and J lost 4 bases, with 15 bases between them. CDR1 is SGDLS and CDR2 is YYNGEE in the germline V gene. Both TRBC1 and TRBC2 were covered by a beta constant-region primer of two equimolar oligonucleotides. Nested alpha and beta constant-region primers with the SP2 primer drove four PCR rounds on ligated cDNA. TCRdb used MiXCR to reprocess the UMI-ligation and nested PCR reads, holding one entry per CDR3 protein. The sample has 120,000 or so distinct CDR3 sequences, just over 35% seen once.

The specimen was central memory CD4+ T cells from blood. This chain joins TRBV9 and TRBJ2-3, with D perhaps TRBD1 or TRBD2 (5 bases each). The receptor was derived from a human donor in good health. The CDR3 spells CASSVGGIRTSDTQYF. CDR3 nucleotide sequence: TGTGCCAGCAGCGTAGGGGGGATCCGGACTTCAGATACGCAGTATTTT.